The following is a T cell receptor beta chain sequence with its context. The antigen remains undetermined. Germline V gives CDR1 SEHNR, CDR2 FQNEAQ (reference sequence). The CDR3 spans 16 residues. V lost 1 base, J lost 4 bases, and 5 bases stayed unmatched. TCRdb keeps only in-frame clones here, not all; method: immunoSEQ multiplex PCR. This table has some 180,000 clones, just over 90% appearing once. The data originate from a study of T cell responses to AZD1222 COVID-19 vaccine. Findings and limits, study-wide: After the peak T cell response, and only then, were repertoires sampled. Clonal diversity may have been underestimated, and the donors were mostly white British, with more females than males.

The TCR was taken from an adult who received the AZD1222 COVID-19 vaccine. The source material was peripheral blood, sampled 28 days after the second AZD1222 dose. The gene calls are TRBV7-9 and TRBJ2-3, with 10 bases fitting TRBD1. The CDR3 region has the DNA TGTGCCAGCAGCTTAGGCGAGACAGGGGGCGCAGATACGCAGTATTTT. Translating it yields CASSLGETGGADTQYF. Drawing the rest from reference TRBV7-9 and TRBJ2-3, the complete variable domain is DTGVSQNPRHKITKRGQNVTFRCDPISEHNRLYWYRQTLGQGPEFLTYFQNEAQLEKSRLLSDRFSAERPKGSFSTLEIQRTEQGDSAMYLCASSLGETGGADTQYFGPGTRLTVL.